Below are 5 T cell receptor beta chains sequenced from a single sample in a study of tumor-infiltrating lymphocytes in oesophageal squamous cell carcinoma. TCRdb re-called the PCR reads with MiXCR, one entry per CDR3 protein. Among 10,000 to 15,000 distinct CDR3 sequences listed, 54% were seen once. The source material was esophageal tumor tissue. These receptors were obtained from a female donor with esophageal squamous cell carcinoma.

The chain combines TRBV7-9 with TRBJ2-7, with TRBD2 as a possible D gene (6 bases). From germline, CDR1 is SEHNR and CDR2 FQNEAQ (reference sequence). The germline V and J ends were trimmed by 5 bases and 3 bases, with 11 bases remaining between them. The CDR3 is made up of 13 amino acids. The CDR3 protein is CASSPSGGYEQYF. In DNA, the CDR3 is TGTGCCAGCAGCCCATCCGGGGGCTACGAGCAGTACTTC.

This chain links TRBV11-3 with TRBJ2-1, with D perhaps matching TRBD1 or TRBD2 (5 bases each). The ends were cut back, 1 base at V and 1 base at J, with 11 bases in the middle. This CDR3 is built from 16 residues. CDR1 SGHNT and CDR2 YENEEA come from the germline V gene. Here the CDR3 DNA reads TGTGCCAGCAGCTTAGGGGCAGGGAGTTCCTACAATGAGCAGTTCTTC. This encodes CASSLGAGSSYNEQFF.

This clonotype is labeled as medium-sized. CDR3 in amino acids: CASSLVAVNTGELFF. The CDR3, as DNA: TGTGCCAGCAGCTTAGTTGCGGTGAACACCGGGGAGCTGTTTTTT. This chain joins TRBV7-6 and TRBJ2-2, with D unresolved. Germline V gives CDR1 SGHVS, CDR2 FNYEAQ. The CDR3 length is 15 residues. V lost 1 base and J lost 1, with 7 bases in between.

As concerns this clonotype: The missing conserved phenylalanine or tryptophan at the end of this CDR3 makes a read error likely. The DNA is left out, because the CDR3 cannot be placed on it with certainty; the CDR3 is given as TCRdb lists it. The chain has TRBV7-2 and TRBJ1-1; the listed D gene, TRBD1, was not tested against the DNA. From germline, CDR1 is SGHTA and CDR2 FQGNSA. The CDR3 is 14 residues long, counting both termini. CDR3 region: CASSLRVVSSTSAP.

This clonotype was recorded at least ten times. The rearrangement links TRBV6-1 to TRBJ2-7; D remains ambiguous. There are 15 residues in the CDR3. From germline, CDR1 is MNHNS and CDR2 SASEGT. The V and J ends lost 5 bases and 3 bases respectively, with 17 bases between them. The CDR3 loop reads CASSLKTSGIYEQYF. The CDR3 DNA is TGTGCCAGCAGTCTGAAGACGTCGGGTATCTACGAGCAGTACTTC.